The 30 T cell receptor beta chains reported below all come from one sample, sequenced in a study of tumor-infiltrating lymphocytes in primary liver carcinoma. Germline DNA was extracted alongside blood RNA, which was obtained from unsorted whole blood. With a constant-region primer, TCR beta cDNA was made from approximately 450 ng of total RNA. Investigators got TCR beta libraries out of three nested multiplex PCR rounds, done with slightly modified ARM-PCR. Investigators reported that the first two PCR rounds, at 10 cycles each, used TRBV1-TRBV30 forward primers with a C-beta reverse primer. Each CDR3 protein is one row after TCRdb ran MiXCR on the multiplex PCR reads. The repertoire has around 330,000 distinct CDR3 sequences, about 60% of them found once; the top ten carry about 9.4%. Sequenced input: peripheral blood. The receptors originated from a man aged 40-50 years with primary liver carcinoma and hepatitis B virus infection.

On this clonotype: This may be a read error: a much more frequent sequence differs by one nucleotide. The rearrangement joins TRBV10-3 to TRBJ1-1; 8 bases match TRBD1. CDR1 ENHRY and CDR2 SYGVKD come from the germline V gene. This CDR3 is 15 amino acids long. CDR3 region: CAIRAQGALNSEAFF. Written as DNA, the CDR3 is TGTGCCATCAGGGCCCAGGGGGCTTTGAACAGTGAAGCTTTCTTT.

This chain links TRBV19 with TRBJ2-7; TRBD1 is a possible D gene (5 bases). Germline assignment: CDR1 LNHDA and CDR2 SQIVND (reference sequence). The CDR3 is 14 amino acids. Trimming shortened V by 1 base and J by 3 bases, and 10 bases separated the two germline ends. The CDR3, as DNA: TGTGCCAGTAGTATAGGGGCAGGGCGCTACGAGCAGTACTTC. It yields the protein CASSIGAGRYEQYF.

The V gene is TRBV24-1, the J gene TRBJ2-2; 7 bases are shared with TRBD1. Germline V gene data show CDR1 as KGHDR and CDR2 as SFDVKD. J was trimmed by 2 bases and V by 3 bases; bases with no gene match: 5. There are 16 residues in the CDR3. CDR3 residues: CATSDPGQPNTGELFF. CDR3 DNA sequence: TGTGCCACCAGTGATCCGGGACAGCCAAACACCGGGGAGCTGTTTTTT.

On this clonotype itself: One base away lies a much larger clone, so this may be a sequencing read error. The J gene is TRBJ2-2, the V gene TRBV6-1, with D possibly TRBD2 on 5 matching bases. Germline V gene lookup returns CDR1 MNHNS and CDR2 SASEGT. This CDR3 is built from 13 residues. This chain's CDR3 is CARSVRGTGELFF. The CDR3 coding sequence is TGTGCCAGGAGTGTCCGCGGGACCGGGGAGCTGTTTTTT.

Points on this clonotype: The junction departs from the called germline gene at one end, perhaps through a read error. The V call is TRBV6-1, the J call TRBJ1-2; maybe TRBD1 (5 bases). Germline V gene data show CDR1 as MNHNS and CDR2 as SASEGT. The CDR3 spans 11 residues. The DNA for the CDR3 is TGTGCCGGCAGGGCCATGGGAGGCTACACCTTC. Encoded protein: CAGRAMGGYTF.

This clonotype appeared once. At one end, the junction sequence differs from germline, possibly due to a read error. The J gene is TRBJ1-6, the V gene TRBV29-1, with TRBD1 identical over 12 bases. Germline lookup yields CDR1 SQVTM and CDR2 ANQGSEA. CDR3 size: 16 residues. CDR3 DNA sequence: TGCACTCCCTCGGGACAGGGGGCCTACCAGGGTGCACCCCTCCGCTTT. Its protein is CTPSGQGAYQGAPLRF. Full variable domain (missing parts from reference TRBV29-1 and TRBJ1-6): SAVISQKPSRDICQRGTSLTIQCQVDSQVTMMFWYRQQPGQSLTLIATANQGSEATYESGFVIDKFPISRPNLTFSTLTVSNMSPEDSSIYLCTPSGQGAYQGAPLRFGNGTRLTVT.

The V call is TRBV28, the J call TRBJ1-4; 7 bases match TRBD1. This CDR3 is 16 amino acids long. V shed 10 bases and J 8 bases; nucleotides not matched to a gene: 19. Looked up from germline, CDR1 is MDHEN and CDR2 is SYDVKM. The CDR3 protein is CAIQKGGGGSREKLFF. CDR3 sequence (DNA): TGTGCCATTCAAAAAGGGGGCGGTGGGTCACGGGAAAAACTGTTTTTT.

Details on this clonotype: Because the CDR3 is missing its conserved closing phenylalanine or tryptophan, this is likely a read error. The genes are TRBV11-2 and TRBJ2-1; 11 nucleotides align to TRBD2. The V gene's germline CDR1 is SGHAT and CDR2 FQNNGV. Germline trimming cut 5 bases from V and 9 bases from J; bases unmatched to any gene: 9. This CDR3 region has 15 residues. CDR3 bases: TGTGCCAGCAGCGGCACTAGCGGGAGTTATTCTGAGCAGTTCTAC. It yields the protein CASSGTSGSYSEQFY.

V usage is TRBV7-9 and J usage is TRBJ2-3; D could derive from TRBD1 or TRBD2 (5 bases each). Germline-derived CDR1 and CDR2 are SEHNR and FQNEAQ (reference sequence). The V end lost 5 bases, the J end lost 3 bases, and 9 bases lay between the germline ends. The CDR3 has 13 residues. CDR3 region: CASSIWGTDTQYF. The CDR3 coding sequence is TGTGCCAGCAGCATTTGGGGGACAGATACGCAGTATTTT.

Notes on this clonotype: Given a much more abundant clone one base away, this may be a read error. The chain employs TRBV6-5 and TRBJ2-5, with 8 bases lining up with TRBD1. The CDR3 runs to 12 residues. The germline CDR1 and CDR2 sequences are MNHEY and SVGAGI. The CDR3 spells CGSRRDRETQYF. The CDR3 bases are TGTGGCAGCAGACGGGACAGGGAGACCCAGTACTTC.

At least ten counts were recorded for this clonotype. V usage is TRBV4-3 and J usage is TRBJ2-7, with D hard to call. There are 15 residues in the CDR3. V lost 0 bases, J lost 2 bases, and 11 bases lay in between. Germline V gives CDR1 LGHNA, CDR2 YSLEER. The CDR3 loop reads CASSQERTVTYEQYF. The CDR3 nucleotides read TGCGCCAGCAGCCAAGAGAGGACGGTGACCTACGAGCAGTACTTC.

Worth noting for this clonotype: A single base separates this from a much larger clone, so it may be a read error. The CDR3 loop is CASSYSSVGVGYGYTF. Here the CDR3 DNA reads TGTGCCAGCAGTTACTCGTCAGTGGGCGTCGGCTATGGCTACACCTTC. This chain joins TRBV6-2 or TRBV6-3 and TRBJ1-2, with unresolved D. CDR3 length: 16 residues. Per the germline V gene, CDR1 is MNHEY and CDR2 is SVGEGT. Deletions cut 0 bases from V and 4 bases from J, with 15 bases between.

V gene TRBV12-3 or TRBV12-4 combines with J gene TRBJ1-5; 10 bases are a match to TRBD1. The CDR3 loop spans 15 amino acids. With V trimmed by 5 bases and J by 2 bases, 3 bases remained unmatched. For the CDR3, the DNA is TGTGCCAGCAGTCGAGGGACAGGGGGCAATCAGCCCCAGCATTTT. It translates to CASSRGTGGNQPQHF.

The chain is built from TRBV10-3 and TRBJ1-4; no clear D gene. The CDR3 length is 14 residues. Germline V CDR1 and CDR2: ENHRY, SYGVKD. V lost 2 bases and J 5 bases, leaving 9 bases between the germline ends. This CDR3 is CAISEIRRNEKLFF. CDR3 in DNA: TGTGCCATCAGTGAGATCCGGAGAAATGAAAAACTGTTTTTT.

This clonotype was seen a handful of times. This chain uses TRBV7-9 with TRBJ1-2; D is ambiguous. The CDR3 contains 13 residues. The V end lost 4 bases, the J end lost 8 bases, and 14 bases lay between the germline ends. Germline V lookup: CDR1 SEHNR, CDR2 FQNEAQ (reference sequence). The DNA for the CDR3 is TGTGCCAGCAGCTCTCCTCTTGGGTACGGCTACACCTTC. Translation: CASSSPLGYGYTF.

This clonotype was observed a handful of times. This chain joins TRBV6-1 and TRBJ1-6, with 7 positions matching TRBD1. The J segment lost 7 bases and the V segment lost 5 bases, leaving 11 bases of the junction unmatched. CDR1 and CDR2 (germline): MNHNS, SASEGT. This CDR3 has 16 amino acids. For the CDR3, the DNA is TGTGCCAGCAGTCTACTGCGACAGGGTAGGAATTCACCCCTCCACTTT. It is translated as CASSLLRQGRNSPLHF.

As regards this clonotype: Possible read error: a much larger clone is one base away. V usage is TRBV6-5 and J usage is TRBJ1-2, with TRBD1 as a possible D gene (6 bases). The CDR3 is made up of 14 amino acids. Trimming left V 5 bases short and J 7 bases short, with 17 bases between. CDR1 and CDR2 from the germline V gene are MNHEY and SVGAGI. CDR3 in amino acids: CASSRDKVSAGYTF. The CDR3 DNA follows: TGTGCCAGCAGTCGGGACAAGGTATCGGCTGGCTACACCTTC.

This clonotype was recorded a few times. This sequence joins TRBV7-8 and TRBJ2-3; 7 bases fit TRBD2. Trimming took 0 bases from V and 2 from J; bases not matched to a gene: 5. Germline-derived CDR1 and CDR2 are SGHVS and FQNEAQ. The CDR3 loop spans 16 amino acids. In DNA form, the CDR3 reads TGTGCCAGCAGCTTAGCCCCGGGACTACACACAGATACGCAGTATTTT. Protein: CASSLAPGLHTDTQYF.

As regards this clonotype: This could be a read error, since a much larger clone is one nucleotide away. The V and J genes are TRBV6-1 and TRBJ2-4; D not certain. The V end was cut by 10 bases, the J end by 7 bases, with 14 bases between. The CDR3 has 12 residues. Per germline, CDR1 MNHNS and CDR2 SASEGT. The CDR3 coding sequence is TGTGCCAACGCATGGATTGCGAACATTCAGTACTTC. Protein sequence: CANAWIANIQYF.

The chain combines TRBV28 with TRBJ2-7; TRBD1 is a possible D gene (5 bases). The V end lost 5 bases, the J end lost 4 bases, and 12 bases lay between the germline ends. The CDR3 has 13 residues. The germline CDR1 and CDR2 sequences are MDHEN and SYDVKM. Written as DNA, the CDR3 is TGTGCCAGCAGTAAACAGGTCGCGTACGAGCAGTACTTC. It is translated as CASSKQVAYEQYF. Looking up the rest from reference TRBV28 and TRBJ2-7 gives the full variable domain: DVKVTQSSRYLVKRTGEKVFLECVQDMDHENMFWYRQDPGLGLRLIYFSYDVKMKEKGDIPEGYSVSREKKERFSLILESASTNQTSMYLCASSKQVAYEQYFGPGTRLTVT.

The chain employs TRBV7-8 and TRBJ1-2; 7 bases map to TRBD1. CDR1 and CDR2 from the germline V gene are SGHVS and FQNEAQ. Trimming removed 4 bases from V and 4 bases from J; junction bases left unmatched: 12. CDR3 length equals 16 residues. CDR3 DNA: TGTGCCAGCAGCTCACCGTCGGGGGACAGAGCCTATGGCTACACCTTC. Amino acids: CASSSPSGDRAYGYTF.

Of note for this clonotype: At one boundary the junction diverges from the germline segment, which might be a read error. The rearrangement joins TRBV5-1 to TRBJ2-1, with D maybe TRBD2 (6 bases). CDR3 length: 13 amino acids. The germline CDR1 and CDR2 sequences are SGHRS and YFSETQ. The CDR3 region has the DNA TGCACCAGCAGGCGGGACTCCTACAATGAGCAGTTCTTC. Amino acid sequence: CTSRRDSYNEQFF.

In its sample, this clonotype was seen many times. J is TRBJ2-1 and V is TRBV29-1, with 13 bases aligning to TRBD2. Germline CDR1 is SQVTM and CDR2 is ANQGSEA. This CDR3 is built from 14 residues. V dropped 7 bases and J dropped 5; count of bases not matched to a gene: 5. The CDR3 sequence is CSGIGTSGDNEQFF. In nucleotides, the CDR3 is TGCAGCGGGATAGGGACTAGCGGGGACAATGAGCAGTTCTTC.

About this clonotype: Just one base apart from a much larger clone, this may be a read error. The chain couples TRBV10-3 to TRBJ1-1; D ambiguous. The germline CDR1 and CDR2 sequences are ENHRY and SYGVKD. The CDR3 runs 13 residues. V lost 1 base to trimming and J lost 5 bases, with 8 bases between them. The CDR3 DNA reads as TGTGCCATCAGTGAGTACCCAGAAACTGAAGCTTTCTTT. It codes for CAISEYPETEAFF.

In its sample, this clonotype was seen many times. The rearrangement links TRBV29-1 to TRBJ2-7; 8 positions agree with TRBD1. CDR3 size: 12 residues. Germline V gives CDR1 SQVTM, CDR2 ANQGSEA. The trim removed 6 bases at V and 1 base at J, leaving 2 bases unmatched. The DNA for the CDR3 is TGCAGCGTACGGACAGGGTCCTACGAGCAGTACTTC. This translates into CSVRTGSYEQYF.

Of note for this clonotype: Given a much more abundant clone one base away, this may be a read error. The rearrangement joins TRBV6-6 to TRBJ1-1; TRBD1 matches 8 bases. Germline CDR1 is MNHNY and CDR2 is SVGAGI (reference sequence). J gave up 3 bases and V 1 base, and 1 base lay outside the gene matches. The CDR3 is 14 residues long. The CDR3 nucleotides are TGTGCCAGCAGTTACTTACAGGGGGACACTGAAGCTTTCTTT. This translates into CASSYLQGDTEAFF.

The DNA of the CDR3 is TGCGCCAGCAGCCGCACCAGGACTAACTCCTACGAGCAGTACTTC. Protein sequence: CASSRTRTNSYEQYF. The chain combines TRBV4-1 with TRBJ2-7; TRBD2 is a possible D gene (6 bases). This CDR3 is built from 15 residues. V shed 4 bases and J shed 0 bases, with 13 bases lying between them. From germline, CDR1 is MGHRA and CDR2 YSYEKL.

Comments on this clonotype: The junction departs from germline at one end; a sequencing error may be responsible. The chain carries TRBV29-1 and TRBJ1-5; TRBD1 might be the D (6 bases). The germline V gene has CDR1 SQVTM and CDR2 ANQGSEA. The CDR3 has 13 amino acids. The CDR3 protein is CCVWEGDEQPQHF. CDR3 nucleotide sequence: TGCTGCGTTTGGGAGGGGGACGAACAGCCCCAGCATTTT. Combining the CDR3 with reference TRBV29-1 and TRBJ1-5 gives the whole variable domain SAVISQKPSRDICQRGTSLTIQCQVDSQVTMMFWYRQQPGQSLTLIATANQGSEATYESGFVIDKFPISRPNLTFSTLTVSNMSPEDSSIYLCCVWEGDEQPQHFGDGTRLSIL.

With regard to this clonotype: This could be a read error, since a much larger clone is one nucleotide away. This rearrangement joins TRBV12-3 or TRBV12-4 to TRBJ1-1, with TRBD1 identical over 12 bases. This CDR3 region has 17 residues. V dropped 5 bases and J dropped 4; count of bases not matched to a gene: 11. Here the CDR3 reads CASSAGTGGLGITEAFF. The CDR3, as DNA: TGTGCCAGCAGTGCCGGGACAGGGGGCTTAGGGATCACTGAAGCTTTCTTT.

This clonotype was seen only a few times. The genes are TRBV4-2 and TRBJ1-1; 8 nucleotides agree with TRBD1. The trim removed 0 bases at V and 5 bases at J, leaving 5 bases unmatched. CDR1 LGHNA and CDR2 YNFKEQ come from the germline V gene. The CDR3 runs 15 residues. As DNA, the CDR3 is TGTGCCAGCAGCCAAGACCGGACAGGGAGAACTGAAGCTTTCTTT. Protein product: CASSQDRTGRTEAFF.